The entry below gives a single T cell receptor (beta chain) sequence along with its context. CDR1 SNHLY and CDR2 FYNNEI come from the germline V gene. The V end lost 4 bases, the J end lost 3 bases, and 10 bases lay between the germline ends. This CDR3 is 13 amino acids long. The repertoire was sequenced with immunoSEQ multiplex PCR; TCRdb's copy has only in-frame clones and lacks some. The sample lists tens of thousands of clones, around 84% occurring once. This sample is drawn from a study of blood T cell repertoires in COVID-19. The sequenced material came from peripheral blood. This receptor was identified in a man aged 70-80 years with acute or convalescent COVID-19. This chain joins TRBV2 and TRBJ2-7, with D possibly being TRBD2 (5 bases). The CDR3 DNA reads as TGTGCCAGCAGTGGCCGGGATAACTACGAGCAGTACGTC. As protein: CASSGRDNYEQYV.